A single sample gave rise to the 12 T cell receptor beta chains below, sequenced in a study of T cells after yellow fever vaccination. TCRdb independently ran MiXCR on the 5' RACE reads; one entry per CDR3 protein. The table lists some 240,000 distinct CDR3 sequences, 3.6% of them singletons. This specimen was PBMCs, taken 15 days after the yellow fever booster vaccination. All receptors come from a man between 18 and 29 years old who received the YFV17D yellow fever vaccine.

This chain joins TRBV7-6 and TRBJ2-2, with D possibly matching TRBD1 (6 bases). In germline, CDR1 is SGHVS, CDR2 FNYEAQ. The CDR3 spans 16 residues. V was trimmed by 6 bases and J by 1 base, leaving 15 bases between them. Here the CDR3 DNA reads TGTGCCAGCAGTCAACTCCGGGACAAGAACACCGGGGAGCTGTTTTTT. Translated, it gives CASSQLRDKNTGELFF.

This clonotype was found many times. The genes are TRBV12-3 or TRBV12-4 and TRBJ2-1; TRBD2 might be the D (5 bases). V was trimmed by 5 bases and J by 1 base, leaving 12 bases between them. CDR3 length equals 15 residues. CDR3 loop: CASSPWTASYNEQFF. The DNA of the CDR3 is TGTGCCAGCAGTCCCTGGACTGCATCCTACAATGAGCAGTTCTTC.

With respect to this clonotype: A junction end diverges from the germline sequence, so it may reflect a read error. DNA of the CDR3: TGCAGTGCCCCCCGACAGAACACAAATACGCAGTATTTT. It is translated as CSAPRQNTNTQYF. This sequence joins TRBV20-1 and TRBJ2-3; D possibly corresponds to TRBD1 (5 bases). Germline CDR1 and CDR2: DFQATT and SNEGSKA (reference sequence). The CDR3 totals 13 residues.

This clonotype was counted many times. V gene TRBV7-2 combines with J gene TRBJ2-1, with 11 bases fitting TRBD2. The CDR3 extends over 16 amino acids. CDR1 SGHTA and CDR2 FQGNSA come from the germline V gene. Trimming took 5 bases from V and 0 from J; bases not matched to a gene: 3. CDR3 in DNA: TGTGCCAGCAGCCCGCTAGCGGGGGGCTCCTACAATGAGCAGTTCTTC. This gives the protein CASSPLAGGSYNEQFF. Together with reference TRBV7-2 and TRBJ2-1, the CDR3 gives the full variable domain: GAGVSQSPSNKVTEKGKDVELRCDPISGHTALYWYRQSLGQGLEFLIYFQGNSAPDKSGLPSDRFSAERTGGSVSTLTIQRTQQEDSAVYLCASSPLAGGSYNEQFFGPGTRLTVL.

This clonotype was found many times. This chain joins TRBV20-1 and TRBJ2-5; D is undetermined. Germline CDR1 reads DFQATT; CDR2 reads SNEGSKA (reference sequence). V was shortened by 3 bases and J by 4 bases, with 3 bases between the two germline ends. This CDR3 contains 10 residues. The CDR3 DNA follows: TGCAGTGCTAGTCTAGAGACCCAGTACTTC. It translates to CSASLETQYF.

There are many counts of this clonotype. The chain links TRBV6-5 to TRBJ2-5; 11 bases match TRBD2. V was pared by 8 bases and J by 2 bases, with 7 bases of the junction left unmatched. There are 15 residues in the CDR3. Per germline, CDR1 MNHEY and CDR2 SVGAGI. In DNA form, the CDR3 reads TGTGCCAGCCGACCTAGCGGGGGGACACAAGAGACCCAGTACTTC. It specifies CASRPSGGTQETQYF.

The chain is built from TRBV27 and TRBJ1-1; 8 bases are a match to TRBD1. The V segment lost 6 bases and the J segment 5 bases; nucleotides outside the gene matches: 2. From germline, CDR1 is MNHEY and CDR2 SMNVEV (reference sequence). The CDR3 extends over 12 amino acids. This CDR3 reads CASRQGGTEAFF. CDR3 sequence (DNA): TGTGCCAGCAGACAGGGGGGGACTGAAGCTTTCTTT.

This clonotype was observed at least ten times. V and J are TRBV7-2 and TRBJ2-1, with 8 positions matching TRBD1. The CDR3 is made up of 17 amino acids. Germline CDR1 SGHTA, CDR2 FQGNSA. J lost 1 base, V lost 4 bases, and 9 bases had no gene match. CDR3 DNA: TGTGCCAGCAGCTCCGCAAGACAGGGGATGTCCTACAATGAGCAGTTCTTC. It is translated as CASSSARQGMSYNEQFF.

This clonotype was counted at least ten times. The genes are TRBV7-9 and TRBJ1-4; the D is unclear. The CDR3 runs 14 residues. V lost 7 bases to trimming and J lost 6 bases, with 15 bases between them. The V gene's germline CDR1 is SEHNR and CDR2 FQNEAQ (reference sequence). The CDR3 sequence: CASTLDRYDEKLFF. DNA for the CDR3: TGTGCCAGCACCCTAGACCGGTATGATGAAAAACTGTTTTTT.

This clonotype was detected ten times or more. The rearrangement uses TRBV7-2 and TRBJ2-2; 11 nucleotides align to TRBD2. The CDR3 is made up of 17 amino acids. The germline V gene encodes CDR1 SGHTA and CDR2 FQGNSA. After removal of 3 bases from V and 1 base from J, the junction contained 4 bases not matched to a gene. The CDR3, as DNA: TGTGCCAGCAGCTTCCCGACTAGCGGGGTGAACACCGGGGAGCTGTTTTTT. It specifies CASSFPTSGVNTGELFF.

The rearrangement links TRBV4-1 to TRBJ2-6; 7 bases match TRBD2. This CDR3 is 17 amino acids long. With V trimmed by 4 bases and J by 2 bases, 8 bases remained unmatched. Germline V gives CDR1 MGHRA, CDR2 YSYEKL. The CDR3 spells CASSRAGVITGANVLTF. As DNA, the CDR3 is TGCGCCAGCAGCCGGGCGGGGGTAATCACTGGGGCCAACGTCCTGACTTTC.

This clonotype was seen many times. This chain links TRBV12-3 or TRBV12-4 with TRBJ1-6; D gene uncertain. V was cut by 5 bases and J by 13 bases, with 12 bases left in between. The CDR3 covers 12 residues. The CDR3 nucleotides read TGTGCCAGCAGTCCCTCCCCAGCCCCCCTCCACTTT. Translating it yields CASSPSPAPLHF.